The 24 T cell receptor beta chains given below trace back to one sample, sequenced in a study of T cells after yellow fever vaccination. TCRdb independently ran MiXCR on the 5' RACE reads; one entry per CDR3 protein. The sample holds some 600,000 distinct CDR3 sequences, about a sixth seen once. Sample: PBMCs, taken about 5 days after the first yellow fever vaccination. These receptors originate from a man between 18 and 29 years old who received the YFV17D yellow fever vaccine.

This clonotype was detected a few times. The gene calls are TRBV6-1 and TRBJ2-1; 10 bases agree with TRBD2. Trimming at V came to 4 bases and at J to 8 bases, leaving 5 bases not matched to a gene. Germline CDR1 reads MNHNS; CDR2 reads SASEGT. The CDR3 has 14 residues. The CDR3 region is CASSGLAGGDEQFF. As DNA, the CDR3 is TGTGCCAGCAGTGGTTTAGCGGGGGGCGATGAGCAGTTCTTC.

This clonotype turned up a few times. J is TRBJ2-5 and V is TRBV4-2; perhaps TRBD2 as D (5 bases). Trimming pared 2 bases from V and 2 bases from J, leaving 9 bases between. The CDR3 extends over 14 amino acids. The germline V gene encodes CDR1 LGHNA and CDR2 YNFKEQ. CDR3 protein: CASSQSTTQETQYF. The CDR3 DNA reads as TGTGCCAGCAGCCAATCGACTACTCAAGAGACCCAGTACTTC.

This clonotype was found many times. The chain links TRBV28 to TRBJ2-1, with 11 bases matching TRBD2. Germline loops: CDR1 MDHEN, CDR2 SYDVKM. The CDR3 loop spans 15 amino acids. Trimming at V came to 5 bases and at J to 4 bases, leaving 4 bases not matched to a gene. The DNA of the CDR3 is TGTGCCAGCAGTCGAGCTAGCGGGGGGTACAATGAGCAGTTCTTC. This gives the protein CASSRASGGYNEQFF.

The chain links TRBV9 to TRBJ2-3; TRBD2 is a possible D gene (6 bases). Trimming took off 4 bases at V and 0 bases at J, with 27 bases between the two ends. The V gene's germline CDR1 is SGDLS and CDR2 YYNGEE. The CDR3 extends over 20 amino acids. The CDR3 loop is CASSPVDVAETIFSTDTQYF. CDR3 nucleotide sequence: TGTGCCAGCAGCCCAGTAGACGTAGCGGAGACGATATTTAGCACAGATACGCAGTATTTT.

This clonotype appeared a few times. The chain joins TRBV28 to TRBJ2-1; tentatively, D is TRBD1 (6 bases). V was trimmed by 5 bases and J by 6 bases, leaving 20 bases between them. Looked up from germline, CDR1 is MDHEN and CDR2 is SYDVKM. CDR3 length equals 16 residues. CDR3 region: CASSAFRAGVGNEQFF. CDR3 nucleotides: TGTGCCAGCAGTGCCTTTCGAGCAGGGGTTGGCAATGAGCAGTTCTTC.

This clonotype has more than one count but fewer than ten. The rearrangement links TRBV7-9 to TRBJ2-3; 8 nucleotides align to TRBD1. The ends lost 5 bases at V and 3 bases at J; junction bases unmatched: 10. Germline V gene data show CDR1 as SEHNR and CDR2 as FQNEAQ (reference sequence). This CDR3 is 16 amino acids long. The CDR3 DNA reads TGTGCCAGCAGCCGCCCCAGGGGGCGCGAGACAGATACGCAGTATTTT. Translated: CASSRPRGRETDTQYF.

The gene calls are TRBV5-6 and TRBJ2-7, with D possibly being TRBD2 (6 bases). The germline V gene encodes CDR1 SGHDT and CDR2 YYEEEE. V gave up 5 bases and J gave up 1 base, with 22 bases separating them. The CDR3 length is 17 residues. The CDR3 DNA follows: TGTGCCAGCAGTCGCTTTATTCAGGACGGAGGGTCCTACGAGCAGTACTTC. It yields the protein CASSRFIQDGGSYEQYF.

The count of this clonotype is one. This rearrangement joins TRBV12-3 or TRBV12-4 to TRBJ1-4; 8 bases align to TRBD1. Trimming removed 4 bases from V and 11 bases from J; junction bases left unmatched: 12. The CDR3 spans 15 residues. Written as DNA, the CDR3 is TGTGCCAGCAGTTGGTTGGGACAGGACAAACCGAAACTGTTTTTT. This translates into CASSWLGQDKPKLFF.

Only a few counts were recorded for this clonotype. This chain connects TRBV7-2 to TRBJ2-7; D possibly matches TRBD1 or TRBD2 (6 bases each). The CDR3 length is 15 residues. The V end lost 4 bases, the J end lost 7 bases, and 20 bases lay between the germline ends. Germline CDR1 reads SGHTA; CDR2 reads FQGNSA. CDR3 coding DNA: TGTGCCAGCAGCTACCAGGGGAATCCGGGGGAGGAGCAGTACTTC. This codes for CASSYQGNPGEEQYF.

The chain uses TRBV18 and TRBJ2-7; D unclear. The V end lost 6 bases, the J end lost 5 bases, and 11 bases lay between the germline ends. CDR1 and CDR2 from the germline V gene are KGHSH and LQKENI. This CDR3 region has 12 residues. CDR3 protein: CASSRGSHEQYV. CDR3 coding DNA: TGTGCCAGCTCGCGTGGTTCCCACGAGCAGTACGTC.

CDR3 region: CASSYPLRGSDTQYF. The CDR3 DNA is TGTGCCAGCAGTTACCCACTCCGGGGTTCAGATACGCAGTATTTT. This chain links TRBV6-5 with TRBJ2-3; a possible D gene is TRBD2 (5 bases). The CDR3 extends over 15 amino acids. Germline CDR1 reads MNHEY; CDR2 reads SVGAGI. V lost 2 bases and J 4 bases, leaving 13 bases between the germline ends.

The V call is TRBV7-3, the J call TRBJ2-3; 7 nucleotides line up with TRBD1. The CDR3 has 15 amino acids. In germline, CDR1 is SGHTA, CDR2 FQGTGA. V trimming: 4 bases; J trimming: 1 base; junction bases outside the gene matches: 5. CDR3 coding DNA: TGTGCCAGCAGCTCCTGGCAGGGGGGCACAGATACGCAGTATTTT. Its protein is CASSSWQGGTDTQYF.

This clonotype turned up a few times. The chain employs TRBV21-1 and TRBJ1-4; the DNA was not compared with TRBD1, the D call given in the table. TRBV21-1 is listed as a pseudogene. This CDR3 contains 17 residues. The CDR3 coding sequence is TGTGCCAGCAGCATACCGGGACACGCTGCAACTAATGAAAAACTGTTTTTT. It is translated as CASSIPGHAATNEKLFF.

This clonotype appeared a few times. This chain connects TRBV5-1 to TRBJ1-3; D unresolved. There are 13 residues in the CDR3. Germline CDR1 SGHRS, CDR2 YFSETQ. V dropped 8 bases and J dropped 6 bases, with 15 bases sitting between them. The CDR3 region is CASREEGANTIYF. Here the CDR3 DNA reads TGCGCCAGTCGGGAGGAGGGTGCAAACACCATATATTTT.

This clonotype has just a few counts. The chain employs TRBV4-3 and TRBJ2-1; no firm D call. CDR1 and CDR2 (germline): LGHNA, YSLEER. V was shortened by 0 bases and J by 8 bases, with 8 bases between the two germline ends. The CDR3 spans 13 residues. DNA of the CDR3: TGCGCCAGCAGCCAAGATGGGGATTATGAGCAGTTCTTC. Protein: CASSQDGDYEQFF.

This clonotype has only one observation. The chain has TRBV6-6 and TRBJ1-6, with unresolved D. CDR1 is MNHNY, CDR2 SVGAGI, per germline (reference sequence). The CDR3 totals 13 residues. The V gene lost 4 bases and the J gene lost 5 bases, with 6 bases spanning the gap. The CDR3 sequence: CASSWINNSPLHF. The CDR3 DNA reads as TGTGCCAGCAGTTGGATAAATAATTCACCCCTCCACTTT.

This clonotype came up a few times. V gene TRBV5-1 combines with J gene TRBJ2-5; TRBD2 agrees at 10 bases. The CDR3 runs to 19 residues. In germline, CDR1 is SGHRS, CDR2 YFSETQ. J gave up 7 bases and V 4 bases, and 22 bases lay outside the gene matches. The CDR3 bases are TGCGCCAGCAGCCTTACCGGGACACTTACTAGCGGGGCCCCGGGGACCCAGTACTTC. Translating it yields CASSLTGTLTSGAPGTQYF.

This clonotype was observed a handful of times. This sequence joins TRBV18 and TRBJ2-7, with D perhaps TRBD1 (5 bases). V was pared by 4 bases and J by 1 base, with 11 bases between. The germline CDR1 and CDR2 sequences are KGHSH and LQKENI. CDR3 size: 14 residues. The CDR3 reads CASSRDRISYEQYF. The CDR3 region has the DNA TGTGCCAGCTCACGTGACAGAATTTCCTACGAGCAGTACTTC.

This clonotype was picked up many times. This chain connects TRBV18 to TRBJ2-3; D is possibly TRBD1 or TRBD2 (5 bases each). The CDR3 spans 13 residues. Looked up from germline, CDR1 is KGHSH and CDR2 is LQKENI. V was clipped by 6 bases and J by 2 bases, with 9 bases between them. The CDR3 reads CASSGRDTDTQYF. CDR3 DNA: TGTGCCAGCTCGGGACGGGACACAGATACGCAGTATTTT.

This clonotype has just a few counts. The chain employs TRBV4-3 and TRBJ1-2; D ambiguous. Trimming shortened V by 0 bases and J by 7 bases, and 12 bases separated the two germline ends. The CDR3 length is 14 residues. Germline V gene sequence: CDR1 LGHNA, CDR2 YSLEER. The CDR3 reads CASSQDHGLFGYTF. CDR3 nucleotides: TGCGCCAGCAGCCAAGATCACGGCCTCTTTGGCTACACCTTC.

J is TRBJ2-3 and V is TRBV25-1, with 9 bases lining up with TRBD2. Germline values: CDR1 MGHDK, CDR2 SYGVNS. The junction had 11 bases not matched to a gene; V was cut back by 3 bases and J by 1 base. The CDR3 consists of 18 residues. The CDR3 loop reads CASSDPLPLAGGTDTQYF. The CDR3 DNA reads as TGTGCCAGCAGTGACCCACTCCCATTAGCGGGGGGCACAGATACGCAGTATTTT.

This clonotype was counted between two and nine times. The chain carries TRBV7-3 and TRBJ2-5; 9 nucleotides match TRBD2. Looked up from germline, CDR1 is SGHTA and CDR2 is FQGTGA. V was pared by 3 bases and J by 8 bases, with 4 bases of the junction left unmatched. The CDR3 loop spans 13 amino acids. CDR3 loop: CASSLASGATQYF. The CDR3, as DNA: TGTGCCAGCAGCTTGGCTAGCGGGGCCACCCAGTACTTC.

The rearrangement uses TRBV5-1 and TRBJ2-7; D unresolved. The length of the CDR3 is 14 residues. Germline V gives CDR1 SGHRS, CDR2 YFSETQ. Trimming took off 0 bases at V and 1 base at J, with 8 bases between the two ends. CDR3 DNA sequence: TGCGCCAGCAGCTTGGGGTCAGGATCCTACGAGCAGTACTTC. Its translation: CASSLGSGSYEQYF.

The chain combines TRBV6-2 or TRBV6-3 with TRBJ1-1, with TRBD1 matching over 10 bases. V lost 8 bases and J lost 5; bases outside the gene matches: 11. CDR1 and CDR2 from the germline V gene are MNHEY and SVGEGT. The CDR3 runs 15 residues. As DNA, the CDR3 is TGTGCCAGCGGCCCCCGGGGGACAGGGGTAACTGAAGCTTTCTTT. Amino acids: CASGPRGTGVTEAFF.